Listed below are T cell receptor beta chains from one sample, sequenced in a study of regulatory T cells in long-lasting Graves disease. TCRdb used MiXCR to reprocess the multiplex PCR reads, holding one entry per CDR3 protein. The repertoire holds approximately 400,000 distinct CDR3 sequences, with about 15% as singletons. Another study also made use of these data, one on T cells in Graves' hyperthyroidism and ophthalmopathy.

This specimen consisted of peripheral blood mononuclear cells (PBMCs), obtained at new diagnosis, from a patient treated with antithyroid drugs. The receptors here all came from a woman in her twenties or thirties with Graves disease. The CDR3 runs from the conserved cysteine through the conserved F or W. D genes are given only for firm matches. Clone sizes are given selectively: once, few, many, or a class where the clone is expanded.

>NA|TRBV28|TRBJ2-7|NA
CASSPSGGNYEQCF
TGTGCCAGCAGCCCCTCCGGAGGGAACTACGAGCAGTGCTTC
>TRBD2|TRBV7-2|TRBJ2-1|NA
CASRPTLAGGYNEQFF
TGTGCCAGCAGACCAACTCTAGCGGGAGGCTACAATGAGCAGTTCTTC
>NA|TRBV6-2/TRBV6-3|TRBJ1-1|few
CASSERGVTEAFF
TGTGCCAGCAGTGAACGAGGGGTCACTGAAGCTTTCTTT
>TRBD2|TRBV6-2/TRBV6-3|TRBJ2-7|many
CASSYSRGLAASYEQYF
TGTGCCAGCAGTTACTCCCGTGGACTAGCGGCTTCCTACGAGCAGTACTTC
>TRBD1|TRBV24-1|TRBJ2-5|NA
CATSDLPQGAKTQYF
TGTGCCACCAGTGATTTGCCTCAGGGGGCGAAGACCCAGTACTTC
>TRBD2|TRBV6-4|TRBJ2-2|few
CASSRAGGGTGELFF
TGTGCCAGCAGCCGAGCGGGAGGGGGCACCGGGGAGCTGTTTTTT
>TRBD1|TRBV29-1|TRBJ2-7|few
CSVGDRGKGYEQYF
TGCAGCGTTGGGGACAGGGGGAAGGGGTACGAGCAGTACTTC
>TRBD2|TRBV28|TRBJ2-1|many
CASTKLAGGYNEQFF
TGTGCCAGCACTAAACTAGCGGGGGGATACAATGAGCAGTTCTTC
>NA|TRBV5-4|TRBJ2-7|many
CASSPRGRQAYEQYF
TGTGCCAGCAGCCCCAGGGGGAGGCAAGCCTACGAGCAGTACTTC
>TRBD1|TRBV11-2|TRBJ1-4|NA
CASSLGTGGTGEKLFF
TGTGCCAGCAGCTTAGGGACAGGCGGGACCGGCGAAAAACTGTTTTTT
>TRBD1|TRBV12-5|TRBJ2-7|NA
CASGWPDRGLFRSDEQYF
TGTGCTAGTGGTTGGCCGGACAGGGGGCTGTTTAGGTCAGACGAGCAGTACTTC
>NA|TRBV20-1|TRBJ1-4|many
CSASRPGLNEKLFF
TGCAGTGCTAGCCGACCGGGGCTTAATGAAAAACTGTTTTTT
>NA|TRBV24-1|TRBJ2-2|NA
CATRSVGTGELFF
TGTGCCACGCGTTCAGTGGGAACCGGGGAGCTGTTTTTT
>NA|TRBV30|TRBJ1-3|many
CAWTRVSGNTIYF
TGTGCCTGGACGAGGGTCTCTGGAAACACCATATATTTT
>NA|TRBV5-1|TRBJ2-5|few
CASSLGVEETQYF
TGCGCCAGCAGCCTGGGGGTGGAGGAGACCCAGTACTTC
>NA|TRBV24-1|TRBJ2-1|NA
CATSDRPYEQFF
TGTGCCACCAGTGACAGGCCCTATGAGCAGTTCTTC
>NA|TRBV16|TRBJ1-1|many
CASSQSGEAFF
TGTGCCAGCAGCCAATCGGGAGAAGCTTTCTTT
>NA|TRBV5-1|TRBJ1-4|NA
CASSPVGVRGTNEKLFF
TGCGCCAGCAGCCCGGTGGGCGTCAGGGGCACTAATGAAAAACTGTTTTTT
>TRBD1|TRBV5-5|TRBJ1-1|many
CASRPDRPTEAFF
TGTGCCAGCAGACCGGACAGGCCCACTGAAGCTTTCTTT
>NA|TRBV11-2|TRBJ2-3|NA
CASIRDVGDTQYF
TGTGCCAGCATTAGGGACGTTGGAGATACGCAGTATTTT
>TRBD1|TRBV2|TRBJ1-5|many
CASSETGSNQPQHF
TGTGCCAGCAGTGAGACAGGGAGCAATCAGCCCCAGCATTTT
>NA|TRBV3-1|TRBJ1-1|many
CASSQGSNSPTEAFF
TGTGCCAGCAGCCAAGGATCAAATAGTCCCACTGAAGCTTTCTTT
>TRBD1|TRBV5-1|TRBJ1-2|few
CASSLDRAGGYTF
TGCGCCAGCAGCCTTGACAGGGCTGGTGGCTACACCTTC
>NA|TRBV18|TRBJ1-1|many
CASSPKQGTEAFF
TGTGCCAGCTCACCGAAACAGGGCACTGAAGCTTTCTTT
>NA|TRBV7-6|TRBJ1-5|few
CASSLDPYSNQPQHF
TGTGCCAGCAGCTTAGACCCTTATAGCAATCAGCCCCAGCATTTT
>TRBD1|TRBV20-1|TRBJ2-3|few
CSARDLLLLTGPYTDTQYF
TGCAGTGCTAGAGATCTCCTGCTCCTGACAGGGCCTTACACAGATACGCAGTATTTT
>NA|TRBV20-1|TRBJ2-1|many
CSAAPPTGQYNEQFF
TGCAGTGCCGCTCCGCCGACAGGCCAATACAATGAGCAGTTCTTC
>NA|TRBV2|TRBJ2-1|many
CASSESEGDEQFF
TGTGCCAGCAGTGAGTCGGAAGGGGATGAGCAGTTCTTC
>TRBD1|TRBV20-1|TRBJ1-6|few
CSAHVGQGVSPLHF
TGCAGTGCCCATGTGGGACAGGGGGTTTCACCCCTCCACTTT
>TRBD2|TRBV3-1|TRBJ2-1|NA
CASSAGLAGGPRYNEQFF
TGTGCCAGCAGCGCCGGACTAGCGGGAGGGCCTAGGTACAATGAGCAGTTCTTC
>TRBD2|TRBV6-1|TRBJ2-3|few
CASSTTSSGRLRTQYF
TGTGCCAGCAGTACCACATCTAGCGGGCGGCTTCGTACGCAGTATTTT
>NA|TRBV2|TRBJ1-2|many
CASSALGVGQDGYTF
TGTGCCAGCAGTGCTTTGGGGGTGGGTCAGGATGGCTACACCTTC
>NA|TRBV28|TRBJ2-3|many
CASRMGGGSTDTQYF
TGTGCCAGCCGTATGGGCGGAGGTAGCACAGATACGCAGTATTTT
>NA|TRBV29-1|TRBJ2-3|many
CSVGGGPDTQYF
TGCAGCGTTGGGGGGGGCCCAGATACGCAGTATTTT
>NA|TRBV18|TRBJ2-5|many
CASSPQPFQETQYF
TGTGCCAGCTCACCCCAGCCGTTCCAAGAGACCCAGTACTTC
>NA|TRBV11-2|TRBJ2-7|many
CASSGKHRDEQYF
TGTGCCAGCAGCGGAAAGCACCGGGACGAGCAGTACTTC
>NA|TRBV20-1|TRBJ2-3|many
CSATASTDTQYF
TGCAGTGCTACAGCGAGCACAGATACGCAGTATTTT
>TRBD2|TRBV5-1|TRBJ2-1|many
CASRESGRAYNEQFF
TGCGCCAGCAGGGAAAGCGGGAGGGCGTACAATGAGCAGTTCTTC
>TRBD1|TRBV2|TRBJ2-1|NA
CASSLIGQGFFF
TGTGCCAGCAGCCTAATCGGACAGGGGTTCTTCTTC
>NA|TRBV28|TRBJ2-3|many
CASSSQGGAVGADTQYF
TGTGCCAGCAGTTCCCAGGGCGGAGCGGTGGGGGCAGATACGCAGTATTTT
>NA|TRBV15|TRBJ2-1|few
CATSREGATYNEQFF
TGTGCCACCAGCAGAGAGGGGGCCACCTACAATGAGCAGTTCTTC
>NA|TRBV15|TRBJ2-3|many
CATSRVGSARTDTQYF
TGTGCCACCAGCAGAGTTGGTTCGGCCCGCACAGATACGCAGTATTTT
>NA|TRBV3-1|TRBJ2-1|many
CASSQEDSIDEQFF
TGTGCCAGCAGCCAAGAGGACAGTATCGATGAGCAGTTCTTC
>NA|TRBV9|TRBJ2-2|NA
CASSVARTTTGELFF
TGTGCCAGCAGCGTAGCCCGGACGACCACCGGGGAGCTGTTTTTT
>NA|TRBV24-1|TRBJ2-2|many
CATSDPGTPNTGELFF
TGTGCCACCAGTGACCCCGGGACACCTAACACCGGGGAGCTGTTTTTT